These T cell receptor beta chains were read from a single sample in a study of shared clonotypes between healthy human individuals. Assay used: immunoSEQ multiplex PCR; TCRdb lists only in-frame clones, some missing. Of 97,000 or so clones detected, approximately 51% appear once; the ten largest clones hold about 15%. Sequencing input: PBMCs. The receptor set was obtained from a woman aged 40 to 50 in good health. Some clones in this sample may be carry-over from other donors' samples. Both conserved end residues are part of each CDR3. The order of the fields is J gene, clone size, D gene, V gene, CDR3 DNA, CDR3 protein. The D gene is left open where the match is weak. The size field is filled for only some rows; it gives once, few, many or a size class.

TRBJ2-1,many,-,TRBV7-9,TGTGCCAGCAGCGCCTGGGGGGGCGTCTCCTACAATGAGCAGTTCTTC,CASSAWGGVSYNEQFF
TRBJ2-3,-,-,TRBV10-3,TGTGCCATCACCCCCCTTATGGCAGGCCCCACAGATACGCAGTATTTT,CAITPLMAGPTDTQYF
TRBJ2-1,many,TRBD2,TRBV7-2,TGTGCCAGCAGCTTAGTAGCGGGAGTCTATGAGCAGTTCTTC,CASSLVAGVYEQFF
TRBJ2-7,-,-,TRBV5-1,TGCGCCAGCAGCTTGGGGCCGGGGTCCTACGAGCAGTACTTC,CASSLGPGSYEQYF
TRBJ1-2,many,-,TRBV30,TGTGCCTGGAGTGTAGCCTATGGCTACACCTTC,CAWSVAYGYTF
TRBJ2-7,once,TRBD2,TRBV19,TGTGCCAGTAGTCCAGCGGGAGCCCCCTACGAGCAGTACTTC,CASSPAGAPYEQYF
TRBJ2-7,-,-,TRBV30,TGTGCCTGGAGTACCAAAGACAGATTGGGCTCCTACGAGCAGTACTTC,CAWSTKDRLGSYEQYF
TRBJ1-2,few,-,TRBV30,TGTGCCGGGACTAGGGGACTTGGCTATGGCTACACCTTC,CAGTRGLGYGYTF
TRBJ1-3,once,-,TRBV30,TGTGCCTGGAGTGGCCTCACCTTTGGAAACACCATATATTTT,CAWSGLTFGNTIYF
TRBJ2-6,-,-,TRBV5-1,TGCGCCAGCAGCATGGGTGGGACTTCTTCTGGGGCCAACGTCCTGACTTTC,CASSMGGTSSGANVLTF
TRBJ1-1,-,-,TRBV18,TGTGCCAGCTCACAACAGCTGAACGGTGAAGCTTTCTTT,CASSQQLNGEAFF
TRBJ2-5,-,TRBD2,TRBV7-2,TGTGCCAGCAGCCCCCGGACTAGCGGGAGCCAAGAGACCCAGTACTTC,CASSPRTSGSQETQYF
TRBJ2-3,-,-,TRBV7-9,TGCGCCAGCAGCCAAGTTCCAGCGGAGACAGATACGCAGTATTTT,CASSQVPAETDTQYF
TRBJ1-5,-,-,TRBV2,TGTGCCAGCAGTGGGGGCCTTAATCAGCCCCAGCATTTT,CASSGGLNQPQHF
TRBJ2-4,many,TRBD2,TRBV2,TGTGCCGGGACTAGCCGGAGGGACATTCAGTACTTC,CAGTSRRDIQYF
TRBJ2-5,-,-,TRBV19,TGTGCCAGTAGTATAGGTGGCCCCGAGCCTCAAGAGACCCAGTACTTC,CASSIGGPEPQETQYF
TRBJ2-5,-,-,TRBV9,TGTGCCAGCAGCGTAGGACCTGCCCAAGAGACCCAGTACTTC,CASSVGPAQETQYF
TRBJ2-1,-,-,TRBV29-1,TGCAGCGTACGACAGGTCCGCCATGAGCAGTTCTTC,CSVRQVRHEQFF
TRBJ2-7,-,TRBD1,TRBV7-6,TGTGCCAGCAGCTTAAGGGCCCGGGACAGGGACGAGCAGTACTTC,CASSLRARDRDEQYF
TRBJ1-3,many,-,TRBV11-2,TGTGCCAGCAGCTCCCCCCTATTAGCGAACACCATATATTTT,CASSSPLLANTIYF
TRBJ1-5,few,-,TRBV6-9,TGTGCCAGCAGTTACGGGACGGAGAATCAGCCCCAGCATTTT,CASSYGTENQPQHF
TRBJ1-2,many,-,TRBV2,TGTGCCAGCAGTGAATTAAGGTCGGGGGACTATGGCTACACCTTC,CASSELRSGDYGYTF
TRBJ1-1,-,-,TRBV28,TGTGCCAGCAGTGGGCCGGGGGGAAACACTGAAGCTTTCTTT,CASSGPGGNTEAFF
TRBJ2-2,many,TRBD2,TRBV5-1,TGCGCCAGCAGCTTCGAGACTAGCGACACCGGGGAGCTGTTTTTT,CASSFETSDTGELFF
TRBJ1-3,few,-,TRBV5-1,TGCGCCAGCAGCTTAGACGGAAACTCTGGAAACACCATATATTTT,CASSLDGNSGNTIYF
TRBJ2-2,-,-,TRBV4-3,TGCGCCAGCAGCCAGCGCAACACCGGGGAGCTGTTTTTT,CASSQRNTGELFF
TRBJ1-2,many,TRBD1,TRBV10-3,TGTGCCATCAGTGTGGGACAGGGTTGGAACTATGGCTACACCTTC,CAISVGQGWNYGYTF
TRBJ2-5,many,-,TRBV15,TGTGCCACCAGCCCCAATGGTGTTCAAGAGACCCAGTACTTC,CATSPNGVQETQYF
TRBJ2-3,many,-,TRBV9,TGTGCCAGCAGCGTCGGGGGCAGCACAGATACGCAGTATTTT,CASSVGGSTDTQYF